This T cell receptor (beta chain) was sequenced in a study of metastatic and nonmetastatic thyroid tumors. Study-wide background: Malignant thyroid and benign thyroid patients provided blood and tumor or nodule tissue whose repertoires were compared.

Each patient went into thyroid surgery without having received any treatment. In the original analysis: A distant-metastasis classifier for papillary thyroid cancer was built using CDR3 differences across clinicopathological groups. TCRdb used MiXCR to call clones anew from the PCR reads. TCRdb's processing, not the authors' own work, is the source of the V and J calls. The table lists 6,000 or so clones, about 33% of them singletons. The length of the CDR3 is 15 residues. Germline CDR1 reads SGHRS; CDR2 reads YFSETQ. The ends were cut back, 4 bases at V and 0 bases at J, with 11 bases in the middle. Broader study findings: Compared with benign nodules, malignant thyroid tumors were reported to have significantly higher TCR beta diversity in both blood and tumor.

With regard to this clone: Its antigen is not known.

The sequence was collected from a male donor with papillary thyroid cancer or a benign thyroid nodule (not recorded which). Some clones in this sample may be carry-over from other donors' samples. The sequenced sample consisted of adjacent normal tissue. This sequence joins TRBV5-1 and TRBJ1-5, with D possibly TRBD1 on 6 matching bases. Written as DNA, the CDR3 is TGCGCCAGCAGCGAACAGGGTAATAGCAATCAGCCCCAGCATTTT. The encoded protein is CASSEQGNSNQPQHF.